This T cell receptor (beta chain) was observed in a study of blood T cell repertoires in COVID-19. Background on the study: Sites in the United States, Italy and Spain provided acute and convalescent COVID-19 samples.

CDR3 length equals 16 residues. CDR1 is KGHDR and CDR2 is SFDVKD in the germline V gene. V lost 4 bases to trimming and J lost 4 bases; unmatched junction nucleotides: 9. In the authors' methods: Estimated nucleated cell counts came from reference gene primer amplification. The protocol was immunoSEQ multiplex PCR, while the TCRdb copy is restricted to in-frame clones and leaves out a portion. Clone size and the V and J calls come from that table; the DNA yielded D and trimming. The profile shows about 280,000 clones, around nine tenths of them singletons. Sequenced input: peripheral blood. This receptor was obtained from a middle-aged man with active or convalescent COVID-19. The V call is TRBV24-1, the J call TRBJ2-3, with TRBD2 matching over 8 bases. CDR3 amino acids: CATSDPGSGRSDTQYF. The CDR3 bases are TGTGCCACCAGTGACCCCGGGAGCGGGAGATCAGATACGCAGTATTTT.